This TCR beta chain originates from a study of T cell responses to AZD1222 COVID-19 vaccine. Broader study findings: Only a handful of people who got AZD1222 tested seropositive at baseline. Females outnumbered males among donors, who were mostly white British; clonal diversity was possibly underestimated.

This clone was counted once. As yet, its antigen is unknown. TCRdb's table, derived via immunoSEQ multiplex PCR, lists solely in-frame clones and lacks some. Of roughly 65,000 clones detected, over 60% appear once; the ten largest clones hold 9% to 14%. The sequence came from an adult in good health. The sample consisted of peripheral blood, taken on day 0 of AZD1222 vaccination.

CDR3 sequence: CATSRDLAGLAGGTDTQYF. In nucleotides, the CDR3 is TGTGCCACCAGCAGAGATCTAGCTGGCCTAGCGGGGGGCACAGATACGCAGTATTTT. J is TRBJ2-3 and V is TRBV15, with 10 bases matching TRBD2. V lost 0 bases to trimming and J lost 1 base; unmatched junction nucleotides: 10. CDR1 is LNHNV and CDR2 is YYDKDF in the germline V gene (reference sequence). The CDR3 extends over 19 amino acids.